This T cell receptor (beta chain) was found in a study of monozygotic twins with inflammatory bowel disease. This CDR3 comprises 15 residues. Germline V gene data show CDR1 as LGHNA and CDR2 as YNFKEQ. Each of the TCR libraries took approximately 3.5 ug of total RNA. A template switching step added UMIs, each with a 6-nucleotide sample barcode. TCRalpha along with TCRbeta cDNA was subjected to two nested PCRs lasting approximately 17 and 9 cycles. TCRdb reprocessed the 5' RACE reads; each CDR3 protein has one entry and no DNA is given. This table lists approximately 400,000 distinct CDR3 sequences. In the case of this clonotype: What it binds is not known.

Overall study results and limits: Variability may have been added to patient repertoires by differing immunosuppressive treatments.

The source of this sequence is a human donor with ulcerative colitis or Crohn's disease, or a healthy co-twin of an affected twin (not recorded which). The rearrangement links TRBV4-2 to TRBJ2-7; TCRdb returns TRBD2, unconfirmable since there is no DNA. Sequenced: blood. The CDR3 loop is CASSQLSGGRGEQYF.